Listed below are T cell receptor beta chains from one sample, sequenced in a study of blood T cell repertoires in COVID-19. The protocol was immunoSEQ multiplex PCR, while the TCRdb copy is restricted to in-frame clones and leaves out a portion. This table holds 150,000 to 200,000 clones, about 84% found once. Specimen: peripheral blood. The receptors here all came from a woman between 25 and 40 years old with acute or convalescent COVID-19. CDR3s include the opening cysteine and the closing phenylalanine or tryptophan. The D gene is left open where the match is weak. Rows may omit the clone size; those that give it use once, few, many or a size class.

D gene	J gene	clone size	V gene	CDR3 DNA	CDR3 protein
NA	TRBJ1-2	NA	TRBV5-4	TGTGCCAGCAGGGACACTTCTAACCCCTATGGCTACACCTTC	CASRDTSNPYGYTF
NA	TRBJ1-3	NA	TRBV10-2	TGCGCCAGCGGGGAGGGTAGGGCGAACACCATATATTTT	CASGEGRANTIYF
NA	TRBJ2-7	NA	TRBV25-1	TGTGCCAGCAGTGCCTTTAACGAGCAGTACTTC	CASSAFNEQYF
NA	TRBJ2-5	NA	TRBV3-1/TRBV3-2	TGTGCCAGCAGCCAATGGGCAGGACAAGAGACCCAGTACTTC	CASSQWAGQETQYF
TRBD1	TRBJ2-1	NA	TRBV5-1	TGCGCCAGCAGGCCCTTTGTGGGACAGGGCTACAATGAGCAGTTCTTC	CASRPFVGQGYNEQFF
NA	TRBJ1-5	NA	TRBV3-1/TRBV3-2	TGTGCCAGCAGCCAAGCTGGGGGGAATCAGCCCCAGCATTTT	CASSQAGGNQPQHF
NA	TRBJ1-1	NA	TRBV27	TGTGCCAGCAGTTTGGCAGCGGTGAACACTGAAGCTTTCTTT	CASSLAAVNTEAFF
NA	TRBJ1-5	NA	TRBV6-6	TGTGCCAGCAGTTCGCAGGGAAGTCATCAGCCCCAGCATTTT	CASSSQGSHQPQHF
TRBD1	TRBJ2-5	NA	TRBV27	TGTGCCAGCAGTTCCCCTTGGACAGGCCAAGAGACCCAGTACTTC	CASSSPWTGQETQYF
NA	TRBJ2-1	NA	TRBV4-1	TGCGCCAGCAGCCAAAGACTCCCTGATATATCCTACAATGAGCAGTTCTTC	CASSQRLPDISYNEQFF
TRBD1	TRBJ1-6	few	TRBV7-2	TGTGCCAGCAGCTTAAAGCTAGGGACAGGGACTAATAATTCACCCCTCCACTTT	CASSLKLGTGTNNSPLHF
TRBD1	TRBJ2-1	NA	TRBV15	TGTGCCACCAGCCTAGACAGGGGGTTATTGAGCTCCTACAATGAGCAGTTCTTC	CATSLDRGLLSSYNEQFF
TRBD1	TRBJ2-7	NA	TRBV24-1	TGTGCCACCAGTGACTCCAACAGGGGCCACGAGCAGTACTTC	CATSDSNRGHEQYF
TRBD1	TRBJ2-7	NA	TRBV7-6	TGTGCCAGCAGCATACCGGGACAGGTTAAGATCGAGCAGTACTTC	CASSIPGQVKIEQYF
NA	TRBJ1-2	NA	TRBV25-1	TGTGCCAGCAGTAATTTGGGGGGATCCTATGGCTACACCTTC	CASSNLGGSYGYTF
TRBD1	TRBJ2-7	few	TRBV5-1	TGCGCCAGCAGGCCTGGACAGGGGTCCTATTACGAGCAGTACTTC	CASRPGQGSYYEQYF
TRBD1	TRBJ1-4	NA	TRBV4-2	TGTGCCAGCAGCCAAGATCCGGGACAGATTGCAACTAATGAAAAACTGTTTTTT	CASSQDPGQIATNEKLFF
TRBD1	TRBJ2-3	NA	TRBV19	TGTGCCAGTAGGACAGGGCCTAGCACAGATACGCAGTATTTT	CASRTGPSTDTQYF
NA	TRBJ2-7	NA	TRBV28	TGTGCCAGCAGTTTCCAGCGGCTTTCCTACGAGCAGTACTTC	CASSFQRLSYEQYF
TRBD2	TRBJ2-1	NA	TRBV7-7	TGTGCTAGCAGCCCCGGTTTTACTAGCGGGACCTATTTCAATGAGCAGTTCTTC	CASSPGFTSGTYFNEQFF
TRBD2	TRBJ2-3	NA	TRBV5-1	TGCGCCAGCAGCTCGGGACTAGCGGGGGGAAATGACTACACAGATACGCAGTATTTT	CASSSGLAGGNDYTDTQYF
TRBD1	TRBJ1-1	NA	TRBV27	TGTGCCAGCAGCACCGGGACAGGGGGAGGTACTGAAGCTTTCTTT	CASSTGTGGGTEAFF
NA	TRBJ1-2	NA	TRBV29-1	TGCAGCGGAATTCGACAGGTCTATGGCTACACCTTC	CSGIRQVYGYTF
NA	TRBJ1-1	NA	TRBV28	TGTGCCAGCAGTATAAACAGGGACGACACTGAAGCTTTCTTT	CASSINRDDTEAFF
TRBD1	TRBJ2-5	NA	TRBV6-2/TRBV6-3	TGTGCCAGCAGTTACGAGGGGGCCGGGGAGACCCAGTACTTC	CASSYEGAGETQYF
NA	TRBJ2-1	NA	TRBV4-1	TGCGCCAGCGCCCCCCCGGGACTCGGCGCCTACAATGAGCAGTTCTTC	CASAPPGLGAYNEQFF
TRBD1	TRBJ2-5	NA	TRBV6-2/TRBV6-3	TGTGCCAGCAGTTACGCGAAGGGACAGATCTCGAGCGGTGAGACCCAGTACTTC	CASSYAKGQISSGETQYF
TRBD2	TRBJ2-5	NA	TRBV11-2	TGTGCCAGCAGCTTGTGGGAGGGGCCCGGGACCCAGTACTTC	CASSLWEGPGTQYF
TRBD1	TRBJ2-7	NA	TRBV10-3	TGTGCCATCAGTGAGTCCGGGACAGGACCTACCTACGAGCAGTACTTC	CAISESGTGPTYEQYF
TRBD1	TRBJ1-1	NA	TRBV7-2	TGTGCCAGCAGCCTCTGGACAGGGAACACTGAAGCTTTCTTT	CASSLWTGNTEAFF
TRBD1	TRBJ2-1	once	TRBV4-3	TGCGCCAGCAGCCAAGAAGGGACAGGAGACAATGAGCAGTTCTTC	CASSQEGTGDNEQFF
TRBD1	TRBJ1-1	few	TRBV27	TGTGCCAGCAGTTTGAGGGGGACAGGGACCACTGAAGCTTTCTTT	CASSLRGTGTTEAFF
TRBD1	TRBJ1-2	NA	TRBV7-6	TGTGCCAGCAGCTCCAACAGGGGCTATGGCTACACCTTC	CASSSNRGYGYTF
TRBD1	TRBJ2-7	few	TRBV6-5	TGTGCCAGCAGGGACGGGACAGGGCGCTACGAGCAGTACTTC	CASRDGTGRYEQYF
NA	TRBJ1-2	NA	TRBV30	TGTGCCTGGAGTAGCCCGCAGGGGCACAGGAACTATGGCTACACCTTC	CAWSSPQGHRNYGYTF
TRBD2	TRBJ2-7	NA	TRBV6-2/TRBV6-3	TGTGCCAGCAGTTACGGGGTGCGTGGCGGGAGCGGTCGATCCTACGAGCAGTACTTC	CASSYGVRGGSGRSYEQYF
NA	TRBJ1-4	NA	TRBV7-9	TGTGCCAGCAGCTTTCGCAGGGCTAATGAAAAACTGTTTTTT	CASSFRRANEKLFF
NA	TRBJ1-2	NA	TRBV19	TGTGCCAGTAGTATAACTGGAGGCTATGGCTACACCTTC	CASSITGGYGYTF
NA	TRBJ2-1	NA	TRBV9	TGTGCCAGCAGCCCCACCTACAATGAGCAGTTCTTC	CASSPTYNEQFF
TRBD1	TRBJ1-6	NA	TRBV5-4	TGTGCCAGCAGCTTGCTCGAGGGGGCGAAGCCCCTCCACTTT	CASSLLEGAKPLHF
TRBD2	TRBJ2-3	once	TRBV10-3	TGTGCCATCAGTGAGTCGACTAGCGGGACGAGCACAGATACGCAGTATTTT	CAISESTSGTSTDTQYF
TRBD2	TRBJ2-1	few	TRBV6-6	TGTGCCAGCAGTCTAGCGGGAGTTCAGTTCTTC	CASSLAGVQFF
NA	TRBJ2-1	NA	TRBV19	TGTGCCTCCGAGGGATTGAATGAGCAGTTCTTC	CASEGLNEQFF